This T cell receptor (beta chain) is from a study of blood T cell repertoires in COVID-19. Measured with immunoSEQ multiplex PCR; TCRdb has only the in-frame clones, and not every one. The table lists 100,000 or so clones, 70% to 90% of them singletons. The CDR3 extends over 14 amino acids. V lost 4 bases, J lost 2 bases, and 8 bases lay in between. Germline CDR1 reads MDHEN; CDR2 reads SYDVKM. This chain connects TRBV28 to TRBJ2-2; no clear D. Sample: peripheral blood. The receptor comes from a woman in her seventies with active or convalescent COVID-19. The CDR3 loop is CASSSVPNTGELFF. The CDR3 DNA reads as TGTGCCAGCAGTTCAGTCCCCAACACCGGGGAGCTGTTTTTT.